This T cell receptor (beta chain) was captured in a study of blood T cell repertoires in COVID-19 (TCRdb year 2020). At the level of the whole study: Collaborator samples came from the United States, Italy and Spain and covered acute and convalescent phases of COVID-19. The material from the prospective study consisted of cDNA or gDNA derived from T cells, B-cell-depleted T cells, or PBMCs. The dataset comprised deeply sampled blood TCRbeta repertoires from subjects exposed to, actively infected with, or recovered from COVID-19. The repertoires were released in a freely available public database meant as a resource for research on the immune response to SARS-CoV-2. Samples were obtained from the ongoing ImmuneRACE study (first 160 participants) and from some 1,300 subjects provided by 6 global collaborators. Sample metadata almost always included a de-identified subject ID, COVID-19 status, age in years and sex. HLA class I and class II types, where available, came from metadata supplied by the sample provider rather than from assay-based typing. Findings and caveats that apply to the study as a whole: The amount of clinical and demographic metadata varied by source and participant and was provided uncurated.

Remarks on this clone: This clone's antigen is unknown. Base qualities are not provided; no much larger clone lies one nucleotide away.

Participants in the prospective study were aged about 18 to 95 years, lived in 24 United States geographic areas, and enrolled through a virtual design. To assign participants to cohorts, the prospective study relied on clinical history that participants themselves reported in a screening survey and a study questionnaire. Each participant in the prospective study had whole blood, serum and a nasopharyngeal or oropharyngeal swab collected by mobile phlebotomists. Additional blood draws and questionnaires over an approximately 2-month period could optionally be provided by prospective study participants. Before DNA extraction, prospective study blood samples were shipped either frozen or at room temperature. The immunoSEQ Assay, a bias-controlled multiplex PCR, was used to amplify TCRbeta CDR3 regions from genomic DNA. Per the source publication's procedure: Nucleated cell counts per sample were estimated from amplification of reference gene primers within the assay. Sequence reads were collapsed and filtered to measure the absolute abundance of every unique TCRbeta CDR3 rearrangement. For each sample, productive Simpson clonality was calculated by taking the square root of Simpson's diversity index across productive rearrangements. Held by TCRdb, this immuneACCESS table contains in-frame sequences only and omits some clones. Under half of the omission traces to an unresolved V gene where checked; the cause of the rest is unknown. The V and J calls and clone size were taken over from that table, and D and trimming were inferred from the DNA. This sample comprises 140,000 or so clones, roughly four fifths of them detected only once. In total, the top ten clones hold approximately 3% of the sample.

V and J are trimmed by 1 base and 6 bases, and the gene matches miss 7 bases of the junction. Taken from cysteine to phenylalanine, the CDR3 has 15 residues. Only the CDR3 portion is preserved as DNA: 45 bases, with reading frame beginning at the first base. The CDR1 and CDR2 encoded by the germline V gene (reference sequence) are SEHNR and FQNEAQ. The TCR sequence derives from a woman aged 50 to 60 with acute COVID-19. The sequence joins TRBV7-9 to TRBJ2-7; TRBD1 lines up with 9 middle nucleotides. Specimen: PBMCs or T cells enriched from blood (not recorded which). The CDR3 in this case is CASSLGDRVGGEQYF. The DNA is TGTGCCAGCAGCTTAGGGGACAGGGTTGGGGGCGAGCAGTACTTC.